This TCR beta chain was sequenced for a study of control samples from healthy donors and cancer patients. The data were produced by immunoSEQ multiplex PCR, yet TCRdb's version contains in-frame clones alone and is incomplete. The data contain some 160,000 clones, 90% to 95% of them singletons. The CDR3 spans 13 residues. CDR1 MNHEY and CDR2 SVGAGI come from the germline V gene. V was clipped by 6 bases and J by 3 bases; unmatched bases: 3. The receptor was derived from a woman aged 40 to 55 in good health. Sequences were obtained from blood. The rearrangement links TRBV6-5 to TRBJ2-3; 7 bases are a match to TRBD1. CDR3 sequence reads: CASRQGETDTQYF. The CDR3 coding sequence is TGTGCCAGCAGGCAGGGGGAGACAGATACGCAGTATTTT.